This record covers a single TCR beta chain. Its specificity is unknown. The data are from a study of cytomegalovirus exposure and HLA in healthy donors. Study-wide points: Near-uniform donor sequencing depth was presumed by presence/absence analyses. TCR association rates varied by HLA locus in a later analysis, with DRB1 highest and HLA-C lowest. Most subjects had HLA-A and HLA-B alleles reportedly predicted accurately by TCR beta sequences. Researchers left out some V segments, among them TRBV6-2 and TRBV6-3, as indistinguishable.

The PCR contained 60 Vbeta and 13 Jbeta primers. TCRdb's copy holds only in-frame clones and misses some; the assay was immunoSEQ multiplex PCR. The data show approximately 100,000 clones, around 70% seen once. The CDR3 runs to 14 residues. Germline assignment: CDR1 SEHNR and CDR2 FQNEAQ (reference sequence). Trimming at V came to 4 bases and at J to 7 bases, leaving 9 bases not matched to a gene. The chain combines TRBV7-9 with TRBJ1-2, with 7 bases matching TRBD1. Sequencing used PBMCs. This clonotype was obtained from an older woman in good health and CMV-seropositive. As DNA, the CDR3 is TGTGCCAGCAGCTCTACAGGGGATTATAGTGGCTACACCTTC. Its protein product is CASSSTGDYSGYTF.